These 19 T cell receptor beta chains share one sample of origin, sequenced in a study of CXCR3-negative and CXCR3-positive naive CD8 T cells. General study findings and limits: Naive cells with CXCR3 showed TRB CDR3s that were more hydrophobic than those in CXCR3-negative naive cells.

These receptors' antigens are unknown. Carrying UMI labels, the TRB cDNA libraries were prepared through 5' RACE. TCRdb reanalyzed the 5' RACE reads, giving one entry per CDR3 protein sequence and no DNA. There are 120,000 to 150,000 distinct CDR3 sequences in the sample, with 0.25% to 0.3% held by the top ten. Source material: naive CXCR3+ CD8+ T cells from blood. Indicated subset: CD45RO-CCR7+CD27+CD95- naive CD8+ T cells expressing CXCR3 (TNR3+). These receptors were obtained from a human donor in good health. Some clones in this sample may be carry-over from other donors' samples.

The rearrangement joins TRBV6-2 or TRBV6-3 to TRBJ2-2. Germline lookup yields CDR1 MNHEY and CDR2 SVGEGT. This CDR3 region has 11 residues. This chain's CDR3 is CASNVAGELFF.

The chain carries TRBV29-1 and TRBJ2-7; TCRdb selects TRBD1, and the lack of DNA leaves this call unchecked. Germline CDR1 reads SQVTM; CDR2 reads ANQGSEA. This CDR3 has 12 residues. The CDR3 region is CSVELQAAEQYF.

The chain couples TRBV29-1 to TRBJ2-3; the D call from TCRdb, TRBD2, cannot be confirmed without DNA. The CDR3 runs 11 residues. CDR1 and CDR2 from the germline V gene are SQVTM and ANQGSEA. The CDR3: CSVRTTDTQYF.

The genes are TRBV18 and TRBJ2-7. Germline V gene lookup returns CDR1 KGHSH and CDR2 LQKENI. CDR3 length: 14 residues. CDR3 amino acids: CASSPYGPTYEQYF.

This chain joins TRBV10-1 and TRBJ1-5; TCRdb outputs TRBD1, but without DNA this stays unchecked. The CDR3 spans 14 residues. Germline CDR1 WNHNN, CDR2 SYGVQD (reference sequence). CDR3: CASRGGGLNQPQHF.

The rearrangement links TRBV6-2 or TRBV6-3 to TRBJ2-5. CDR1 and CDR2 (germline): MNHEY, SVGEGT. This CDR3 contains 12 residues. This CDR3 is CASSYSLETQYF.

V and J are TRBV28 and TRBJ1-5; TCRdb returns TRBD1, unconfirmable since there is no DNA. The length of the CDR3 is 15 residues. Germline CDR1 reads MDHEN; CDR2 reads SYDVKM. The CDR3 loop is CASTQGTGEDQPQHF. Drawing the rest from reference TRBV28 and TRBJ1-5, the complete variable domain is DVKVTQSSRYLVKRTGEKVFLECVQDMDHENMFWYRQDPGLGLRLIYFSYDVKMKEKGDIPEGYSVSREKKERFSLILESASTNQTSMYLCASTQGTGEDQPQHFGDGTRLSIL.

The chain joins TRBV21-1 to TRBJ1-2; TCRdb's assignment of TRBD1 cannot be checked, as there is no DNA. TRBV21-1 is designated a pseudogene. This CDR3 comprises 16 residues. CDR3 sequence: CASSKSRDSVNYGYTF.

V and J are TRBV11-2 and TRBJ2-1; TCRdb's assignment of TRBD2 cannot be checked, as there is no DNA. The germline V gene encodes CDR1 SGHAT and CDR2 FQNNGV. The CDR3 has 14 residues. The CDR3 region is CASSFQRDYNEQFF. The whole variable domain, filled in from reference TRBV11-2 and TRBJ2-1, reads EAGVAQSPRYKIIEKRQSVAFWCNPISGHATLYWYQQILGQGPKLLIQFQNNGVVDDSQLPKDRFSAERLKGVDSTLKIQPAKLEDSAVYLCASSFQRDYNEQFFGPGTRLTVL.

The V and J genes are TRBV29-1 and TRBJ2-5; TCRdb's D call, TRBD1, is unchecked because there is no DNA. The CDR3 consists of 14 residues. CDR1 SQVTM and CDR2 ANQGSEA come from the germline V gene. The CDR3: CSVEPGRDQETQYF. Full variable domain (missing parts from reference TRBV29-1 and TRBJ2-5): SAVISQKPSRDICQRGTSLTIQCQVDSQVTMMFWYRQQPGQSLTLIATANQGSEATYESGFVIDKFPISRPNLTFSTLTVSNMSPEDSSIYLCSVEPGRDQETQYFGPGTRLLVL.

The gene calls are TRBV7-8 and TRBJ2-1; TCRdb indicates TRBD1, and absent DNA this call remains unverified. This CDR3 contains 11 residues. Looked up from germline, CDR1 is SGHVS and CDR2 is FQNEAQ. The CDR3: CASSPGAEQFF.

The chain couples TRBV29-1 to TRBJ1-1; TCRdb names TRBD1, which stays unverified in the absence of DNA. The CDR3 loop spans 12 amino acids. Germline loops: CDR1 SQVTM, CDR2 ANQGSEA. CDR3: CSVVADRIEAFF.

This chain uses TRBV9 with TRBJ1-1; the D call of TRBD1 rests on TCRdb alone, since no DNA is present to check it. The germline gives CDR1 SGDLS, CDR2 YYNGEE. The CDR3 extends over 13 amino acids. The CDR3: CASSPLGDTEAFF.

J is TRBJ2-7 and V is TRBV6-1; TCRdb reports TRBD1, a call that lacks DNA to check it against. The CDR3 length is 15 residues. The germline V gene has CDR1 MNHNS and CDR2 SASEGT. The CDR3 protein is CASSESDRGAYEQYF.

The V gene is TRBV4-1, the J gene TRBJ2-1; TCRdb's assignment of TRBD2 cannot be checked, as there is no DNA. The CDR3 totals 15 residues. Germline-derived CDR1 and CDR2 are MGHRA and YSYEKL. The CDR3 reads CASSQEVGTTDEQFF.

The V gene is TRBV6-5, the J gene TRBJ2-3; the D gene TCRdb calls, TRBD1, cannot be checked with no DNA. Germline assignment: CDR1 MNHEY and CDR2 SVGAGI. This CDR3 comprises 17 residues. The chain's CDR3 is CASSISLGGLGTDTQYF.

The chain has TRBV3-1 and TRBJ2-3; as DNA is missing, the TRBD1 call by TCRdb cannot be tested. Germline values: CDR1 LGHDT, CDR2 YNNKEL (reference sequence). The CDR3 is 17 amino acids. Here the CDR3 reads CASSQDFDRGIGDTQYF.

V is TRBV29-1 and J is TRBJ2-3; TCRdb returns TRBD1, unconfirmable since there is no DNA. The CDR3 extends over 15 amino acids. Germline lookup yields CDR1 SQVTM and CDR2 ANQGSEA. The chain's CDR3 is CSVEEEGDYTDTQYF.

The chain has TRBV20-1 and TRBJ2-1; absent DNA, TCRdb's TRBD1 call cannot be checked. The germline gives CDR1 DFQATT, CDR2 SNEGSKA (reference sequence). This CDR3 has 14 residues. CDR3 protein: CSAPGVVFHNEQIF.